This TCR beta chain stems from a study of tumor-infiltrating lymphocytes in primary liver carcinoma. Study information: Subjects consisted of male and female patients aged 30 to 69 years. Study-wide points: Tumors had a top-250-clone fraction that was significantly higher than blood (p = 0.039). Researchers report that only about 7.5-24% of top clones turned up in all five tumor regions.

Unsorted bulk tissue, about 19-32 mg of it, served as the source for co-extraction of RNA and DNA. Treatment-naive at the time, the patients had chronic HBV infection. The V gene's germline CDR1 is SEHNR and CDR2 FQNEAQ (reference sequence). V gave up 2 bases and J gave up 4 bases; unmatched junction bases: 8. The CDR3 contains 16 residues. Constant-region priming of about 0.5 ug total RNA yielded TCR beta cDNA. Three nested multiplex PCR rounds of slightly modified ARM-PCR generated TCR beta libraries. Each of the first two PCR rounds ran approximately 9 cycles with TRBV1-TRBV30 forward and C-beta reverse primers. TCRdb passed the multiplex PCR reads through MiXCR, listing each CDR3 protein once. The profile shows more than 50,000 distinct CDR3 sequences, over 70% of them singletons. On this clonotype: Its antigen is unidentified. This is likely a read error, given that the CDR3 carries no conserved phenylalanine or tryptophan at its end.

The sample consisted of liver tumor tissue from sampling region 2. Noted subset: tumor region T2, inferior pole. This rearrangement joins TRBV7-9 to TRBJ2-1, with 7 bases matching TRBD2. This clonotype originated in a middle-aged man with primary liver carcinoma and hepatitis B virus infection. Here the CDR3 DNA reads TGTGCCAGCAGCTTATGGGGATTAGCGGGTTACAATGAGCAGTTCTTA. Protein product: CASSLWGLAGYNEQFL.